This T cell receptor beta chain stems from a study of T cells in Graves' hyperthyroidism and ophthalmopathy. The table lists this clonotype with many counts. Antigen: not known. Study-level findings and limits: Ophthalmopathy could be told apart from stable hyperthyroidism with a 13 V-J model.

The CDR3 has 13 residues. CDR1 is ENHRY and CDR2 is SYGVKD in the germline V gene. The V gene lost 4 bases and the J gene lost 5 bases, with 11 bases spanning the gap. Authors of the study amplified TCR beta CDR3 regions from RNA transcripts. Using the HTBI primer set, a first-round RT-PCR was run on the TCR CDR3. TCRdb ran MiXCR on the multiplex PCR reads and lists one entry per CDR3 protein. The top ten hold about 8.2% of the sample, which has hundreds of thousands of distinct CDR3 sequences, more than 45% seen once. The study defined stable Graves' hyperthyroidism as no ophthalmopathy progression within 18 months. Diagnoses were established using clinical symptoms, serum thyroxine and TRAb, thyroid ultrasound and orbital computed tomography.

The chain uses TRBV10-3 and TRBJ2-5, with D unclear. What was sequenced was peripheral blood or thyroid tissue (not recorded which). The TCR originated in a young woman with Graves' hyperthyroidism. CDR3 DNA: TGTGCCATCAGTGGATTCTCTCACGAGACCCAGTACTTC. Translated: CAISGFSHETQYF.